This TCR beta chain derives from a study of blood T cells in healthy people across ages (dated by TCRdb to 2013 to 2016). Looking at the study overall: In model experiments, template switching captured about one uniquely barcoded TCR beta cDNA molecule for every two T cells. Donors were grouped into four age groups: young (average approximately 16 years), middle-aged (roughly 38), aged (roughly 62) and long-lived (82). Age-related changes in TCR beta repertoire diversity were measured in the study by deep sequencing normalized with unique cDNA molecular identifiers. Using the same blood draw, the study looked at two additional independent replicas of 1 million unique cDNA reads for two donors, one aged 18 to 30 and the other aged 80 or older. To avoid experimental bias, donors of different ages were spread randomly across the sequencing lanes.

Library generation was performed with 5' RACE. Instrument on record: Illumina HiSeq 2500. A second PCR of 7 to 11 cycles was performed with a sample-barcoded 5' primer and a J-beta primer mix. A template-switch 5' adaptor carrying 12 random nucleotides introduced a unique molecular identifier onto each TCR beta cDNA molecule. Each sample yielded at least 3 million CDR3-containing paired-end reads. All of the RNA was converted into first-strand cDNA using the Mint cDNA synthesis kit, with a TRBC-specific oligonucleotide serving as the primer. After uracil-DNA glycosylase treatment, a first 18-cycle PCR used universal primers M1SS and BC2_uni_R on all cDNA. The paper's processing steps were these. Normalization of each sample was performed by random selection of 1 million high-quality reads, each carrying a distinct molecular identifier. Instead of being binned into consensus sequences, reads that shared molecular identifiers were thrown out. MiTCR, with a Q25 quality threshold and the strictest error-elimination algorithm, was used for CDR3 identification, clonotype clustering and error correction. Lower-bound total TCR beta diversity was estimated with a nonparametric unseen species model using Euler transformation. TCRdb trimmed public reads at Q25 via fastp, called clones via MiXCR and kept in-frame beta chains. CDR3 protein duplicates are merged, each entry listing the most common genes and DNA. TCRdb, not the original authors, processed these V and J calls. Across this sample there are approximately 900,000 distinct CDR3 sequences, with around 48% seen only once. The ten largest clonotypes hold under 15% of the sample.

V lost 3 bases and J lost 0 bases; the stretch between them is 12 bases long. According to the germline V gene (reference sequence), CDR1 reads SEHNR and CDR2 reads FQNEAQ. The CDR3 runs 15 residues from the cysteine to the phenylalanine. This entry keeps only the CDR3 DNA: 45 bases, framed from base 1. Only a few counts were recorded for this clonotype. Which antigen it targets is not known. No quality values exist for individual bases; no much larger clone is one base distant. Paper-wide results and their limitations: As age increased, observed TCR beta diversity per million T cells dropped in a roughly linear way, and a significant reduction was already evident by age 40. Compared with the aged group, the long-lived group had more naive CD4+ T cells, fewer expanded clones and increased TCR diversity, a pattern suggesting age selection. The CMV infection status of donors was not known, potentially confounding age-related changes in expanded clonotypes. A strong correlation was found between observed TCR beta diversity and the percentage of naive T cells measured by flow cytometry. Estimates of total diversity from one million sequenced T cells were regarded as lower bounds and underestimates. Because profiling used bulk unsorted PBMCs, naive and antigen-experienced compartments could not be compared conclusively.

The roughly 39 donors, aged about 6 to 100 years, were systemically healthy Caucasian individuals from Russia. Each donor gave ten milliliters of peripheral blood, drawn into EDTA-treated Vacutainer tubes. Ficoll-Paque density-gradient centrifugation was used to isolate PBMCs, with at least 7 million obtained per sample. Total RNA, at least 6 micrograms per sample, was extracted from PBMCs with Trizol reagent. Naive CD45RAhigh/CD27high T cell percentages were measured by flow cytometry on a PBMC aliquot from every donor. The sequenced material came from blood. This sequence was found in a man aged 25-45 years in good health. The V and J genes are TRBV7-9 and TRBJ2-7; a confident D gene designation cannot be given. In nucleotides, the sequence is TGTGCCAGCAGCTTCGCCTTTGCTATCTCCTACGAGCAGTACTTC. Its protein is CASSFAFAISYEQYF.